These T cell receptor beta chains were read from a single sample in a study of vaccination and CD4 T cells after COVID-19. Their antigens are not known. Each CDR3 protein gets one entry after TCRdb re-called the PCR reads with MiXCR. The data show 13,000 or so distinct CDR3 sequences, around 40% seen once. Sequences were obtained from CD4+ T cells from blood, cultured in vitro. The receptors were sampled from a human donor who had recovered from COVID-19. Each CDR3 is given with its conserved first and last residue. A D gene is named only where the DNA matches it firmly. Clone sizes are given selectively: once, few, many, or a class where the clone is expanded.

CDR3nt	CDR3aa	d_gene	v_gene	j_gene	abundance
TGTGCCAGCTCCATCCGGTGGGGGACCGGGGGCAATCAGCCCCAGCATTTT	CASSIRWGTGGNQPQHF	NA	TRBV27	TRBJ1-5	NA
TGTGCCTGGAGTGCCCAGCGGGGGGGCCGACCCGATACGCAGTATTTT	CAWSAQRGGRPDTQYF	TRBD2	TRBV30	TRBJ2-3	NA
TGTGCCAGCAGTGTCGGGCAGGGTGGTCAGCCCCAGCATTTT	CASSVGQGGQPQHF	NA	TRBV2	TRBJ1-5	once
TGCAGTGCCCCCGGGGACCTCCCAAACTATGGCTACACCTTC	CSAPGDLPNYGYTF	NA	TRBV20-1	TRBJ1-2	few
TGTGCCAGTCGGTCTAACAGACCTTCGGGGGGCTACGAGCAGTACTTC	CASRSNRPSGGYEQYF	TRBD2	TRBV19	TRBJ2-7	NA
TGTGCCAGCAGCTTGGTGGGACAATTTAGCTACGAGCAGTACTTC	CASSLVGQFSYEQYF	NA	TRBV11-3	TRBJ2-7	NA
TGCGCCAGCAGTTCTAGCGGGGGGTTCGGCGGGGAGCTGTTTTTT	CASSSSGGFGGELFF	TRBD2	TRBV10-2	TRBJ2-2	NA
TGTGCCAGTAAGCGTTTAATCGCCGGGGAGCTGTTTTTT	CASKRLIAGELFF	NA	TRBV19	TRBJ2-2	NA
TGTGCCAGCAGTGAACGGAGGGTGGGTTCAGAGACCCAGTACTTC	CASSERRVGSETQYF	NA	TRBV2	TRBJ2-5	NA
TGCGCCAGCAGCCAAGGACAGATACTCGGAACTGAAGCTTTCTTT	CASSQGQILGTEAFF	NA	TRBV4-3	TRBJ1-1	NA
TGTGCCAGTAGTATGTGGGGGGACTCTGAAGCTTTCTTT	CASSMWGDSEAFF	NA	TRBV19	TRBJ1-1	NA